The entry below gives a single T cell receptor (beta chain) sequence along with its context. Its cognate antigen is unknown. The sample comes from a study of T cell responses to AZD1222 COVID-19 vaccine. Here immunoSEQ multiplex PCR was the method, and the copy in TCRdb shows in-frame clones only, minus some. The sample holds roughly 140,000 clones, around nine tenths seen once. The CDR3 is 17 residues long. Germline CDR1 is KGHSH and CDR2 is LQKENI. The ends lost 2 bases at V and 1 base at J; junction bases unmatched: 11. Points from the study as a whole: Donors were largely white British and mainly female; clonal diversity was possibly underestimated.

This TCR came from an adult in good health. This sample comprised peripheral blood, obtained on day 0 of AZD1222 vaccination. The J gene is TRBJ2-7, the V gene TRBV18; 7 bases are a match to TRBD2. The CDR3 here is CASSPIVRGSGSYEQYF. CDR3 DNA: TGTGCCAGCTCACCAATCGTTCGCGGGAGCGGGTCCTACGAGCAGTACTTC.